This paragraph reports one T cell receptor beta chain. Germline-derived CDR1 and CDR2 are SGHTA and FQGTGA. Trimming pared 2 bases from V and 1 base from J, leaving 8 bases between. The CDR3 has 14 residues. This sample was included in a study of patients and donors after allogeneic stem cell transplantation. TCRdb passed the RT-PCR reads through MiXCR, listing each CDR3 protein once. In the table there are 190,000 or so distinct CDR3 sequences, around 41% of which are singletons. Input material: blood, either unsorted or a sorted T cell fraction (not recorded which). V is TRBV7-3 and J is TRBJ1-1; D not certain. The clonotype was recovered from a human donor who was either an allogeneic HSCT recipient or a stem cell or donor lymphocyte infusion donor (not recorded which). It is not recorded whose cells these are; they may come from a transplant donor. CDR3 amino acids: CASSLWAGNTEAFF. The DNA for the CDR3 is TGTGCCAGCAGCTTATGGGCAGGGAACACTGAAGCTTTCTTT.